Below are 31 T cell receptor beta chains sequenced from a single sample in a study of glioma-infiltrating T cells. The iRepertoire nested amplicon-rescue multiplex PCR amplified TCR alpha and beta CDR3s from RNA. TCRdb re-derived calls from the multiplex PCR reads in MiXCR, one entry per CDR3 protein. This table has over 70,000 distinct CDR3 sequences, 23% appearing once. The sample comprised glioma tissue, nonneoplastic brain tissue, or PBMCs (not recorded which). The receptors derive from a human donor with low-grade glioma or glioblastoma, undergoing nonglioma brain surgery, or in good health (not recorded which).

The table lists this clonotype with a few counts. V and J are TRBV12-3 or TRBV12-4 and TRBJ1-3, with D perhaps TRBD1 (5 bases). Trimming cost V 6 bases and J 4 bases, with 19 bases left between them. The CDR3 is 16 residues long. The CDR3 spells CASSTSPGDSGNTIYF. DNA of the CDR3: TGTGCCAGCAGCACCTCTCCGGGGGATTCCGGAAACACCATATATTTT.

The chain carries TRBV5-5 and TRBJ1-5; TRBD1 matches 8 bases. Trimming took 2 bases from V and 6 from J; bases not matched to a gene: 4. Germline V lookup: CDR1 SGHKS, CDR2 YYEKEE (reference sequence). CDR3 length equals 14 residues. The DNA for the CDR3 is TGTGCCAGCAGCTTTACAACAGGGGGTCAGCCCCAGCATTTT. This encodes CASSFTTGGQPQHF.

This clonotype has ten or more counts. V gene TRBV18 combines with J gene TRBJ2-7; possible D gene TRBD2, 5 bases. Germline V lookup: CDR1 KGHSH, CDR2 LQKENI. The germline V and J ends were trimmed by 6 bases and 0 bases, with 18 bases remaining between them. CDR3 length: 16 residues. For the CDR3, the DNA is TGTGCCAGCTCTTCCGGGGTCGGACGGCACTCCTACGAGCAGTACTTC. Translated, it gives CASSSGVGRHSYEQYF.

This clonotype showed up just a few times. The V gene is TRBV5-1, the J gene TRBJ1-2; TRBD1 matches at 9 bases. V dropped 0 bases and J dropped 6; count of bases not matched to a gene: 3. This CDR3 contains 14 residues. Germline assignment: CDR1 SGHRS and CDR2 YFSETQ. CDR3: CASSLADRGHGYTF. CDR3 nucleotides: TGCGCCAGCAGCTTGGCGGACAGGGGCCATGGCTACACCTTC. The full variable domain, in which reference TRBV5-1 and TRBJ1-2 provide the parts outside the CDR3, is KAGVTQTPRYLIKTRGQQVTLSCSPISGHRSVSWYQQTPGQGLQFLFEYFSETQRNKGNFPGRFSGRQFSNSRSEMNVSTLELGDSALYLCASSLADRGHGYTFGSGTRLTVV.

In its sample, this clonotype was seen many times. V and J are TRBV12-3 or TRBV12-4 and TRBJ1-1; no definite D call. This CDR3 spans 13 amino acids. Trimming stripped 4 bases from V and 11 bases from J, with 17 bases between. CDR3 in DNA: TGTGCCAGCAGTTCAGGTTGGCAGTGGTGGGCTTTCTTT. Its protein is CASSSGWQWWAFF.

The CDR3 coding sequence is TGTGCCACCAGTAACAGGGTGAACACTGAAGCTTTCTTT. The encoded protein is CATSNRVNTEAFF. The rearrangement uses TRBV24-1 and TRBJ1-1, with D possibly TRBD1 on 6 matching bases. This CDR3 comprises 13 residues. V lost 6 bases and J 0 bases, leaving 7 bases between the germline ends. CDR1 is KGHDR and CDR2 is SFDVKD in the germline V gene.

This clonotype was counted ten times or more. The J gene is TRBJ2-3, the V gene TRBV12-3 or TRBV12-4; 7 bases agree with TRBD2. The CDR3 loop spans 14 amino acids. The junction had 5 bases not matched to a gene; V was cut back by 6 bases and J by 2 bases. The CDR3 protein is CASRASGNTDTQYF. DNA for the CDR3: TGTGCCAGCAGGGCTAGCGGAAACACAGATACGCAGTATTTT.

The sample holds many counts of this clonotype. The CDR3 loop reads CASSQDSTDRSTEAFF. The DNA of the CDR3 is TGTGCCAGCAGCCAAGATTCGACAGACAGAAGCACTGAAGCTTTCTTT. The chain joins TRBV4-2 to TRBJ1-1; D is possibly TRBD1 (5 bases). The CDR3 spans 16 residues. Trimming removed 0 bases from V and 4 bases from J, with 15 bases in between. Germline values: CDR1 LGHNA, CDR2 YNFKEQ.

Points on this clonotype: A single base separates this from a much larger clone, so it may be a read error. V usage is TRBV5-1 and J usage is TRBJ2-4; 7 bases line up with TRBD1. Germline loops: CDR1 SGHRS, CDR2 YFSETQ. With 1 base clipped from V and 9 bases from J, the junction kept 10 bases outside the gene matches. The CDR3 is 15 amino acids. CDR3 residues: CASSLRSGTVGIQYF. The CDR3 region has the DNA TGCGCCAGCAGCTTGAGGTCGGGGACAGTAGGCATTCAGTACTTC.

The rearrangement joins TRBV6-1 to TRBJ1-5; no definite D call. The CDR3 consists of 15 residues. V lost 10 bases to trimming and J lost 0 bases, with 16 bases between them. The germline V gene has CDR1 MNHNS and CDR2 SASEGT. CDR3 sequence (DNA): TGTGCCATCAAACCATCTGCTGATAGCAATCAGCCCCAGCATTTT. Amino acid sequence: CAIKPSADSNQPQHF.

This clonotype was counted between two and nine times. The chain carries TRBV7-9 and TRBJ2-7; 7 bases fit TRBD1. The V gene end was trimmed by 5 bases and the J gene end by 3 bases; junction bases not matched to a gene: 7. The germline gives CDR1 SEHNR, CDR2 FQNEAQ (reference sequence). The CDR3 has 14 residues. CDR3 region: CASSPKGQVYEQYF. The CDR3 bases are TGTGCCAGCAGCCCGAAAGGACAGGTCTACGAGCAGTACTTC.

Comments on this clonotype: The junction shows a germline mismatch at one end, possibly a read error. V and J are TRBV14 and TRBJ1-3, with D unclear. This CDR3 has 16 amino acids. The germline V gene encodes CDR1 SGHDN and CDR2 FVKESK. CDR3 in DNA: TGTGCCGGCAGCCGAGGGAGACGGGGCTCTGGAAACACCATATATTTT. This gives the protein CAGSRGRRGSGNTIYF.

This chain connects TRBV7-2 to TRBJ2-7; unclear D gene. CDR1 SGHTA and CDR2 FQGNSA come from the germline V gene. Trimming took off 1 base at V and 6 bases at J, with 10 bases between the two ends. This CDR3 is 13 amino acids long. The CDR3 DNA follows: TGTGCCAGCAGCTTAGGGGGAAGGTCCGAGCAGTACTTC. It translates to CASSLGGRSEQYF. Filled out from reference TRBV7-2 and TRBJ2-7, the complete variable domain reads GAGVSQSPSNKVTEKGKDVELRCDPISGHTALYWYRQSLGQGLEFLIYFQGNSAPDKSGLPSDRFSAERTGGSVSTLTIQRTQQEDSAVYLCASSLGGRSEQYFGPGTRLTVT.

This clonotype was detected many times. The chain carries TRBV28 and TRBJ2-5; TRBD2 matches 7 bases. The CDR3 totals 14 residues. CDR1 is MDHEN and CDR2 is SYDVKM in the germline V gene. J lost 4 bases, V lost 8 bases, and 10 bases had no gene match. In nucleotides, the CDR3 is TGTGCCAGCGGAGGGTCGGGGGGAGTAGAGACCCAGTACTTC. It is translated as CASGGSGGVETQYF.

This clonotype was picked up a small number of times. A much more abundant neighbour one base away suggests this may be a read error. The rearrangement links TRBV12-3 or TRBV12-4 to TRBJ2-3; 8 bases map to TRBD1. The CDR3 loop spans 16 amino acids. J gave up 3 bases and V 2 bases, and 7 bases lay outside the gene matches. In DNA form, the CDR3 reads TGTGCCAGCAGTTTATCCCTGGACAGGGCAACAGATACGCAGTATTTT. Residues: CASSLSLDRATDTQYF.

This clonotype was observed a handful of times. CDR3 nucleotide sequence: TGTGCCTGGAGTGTTATGACCTTAGCAGCTTTCTTT. It specifies CAWSVMTLAAFF. The chain recombines TRBV30 with TRBJ1-1, with unresolved D. Trimming removed 0 bases at V and 10 bases at J, with 12 bases between. CDR3 size: 12 residues. Germline loops: CDR1 GTSNPN, CDR2 SVGIG (reference sequence).

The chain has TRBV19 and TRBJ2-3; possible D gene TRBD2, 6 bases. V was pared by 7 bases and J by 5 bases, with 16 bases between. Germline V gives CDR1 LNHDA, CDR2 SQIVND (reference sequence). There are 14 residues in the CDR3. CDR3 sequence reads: CASKVRTGVDTQYF. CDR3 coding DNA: TGTGCCAGTAAAGTCCGGACGGGGGTAGATACGCAGTATTTT.

Here the CDR3 reads CSVAPPGHSTGDTQYF. Here the CDR3 DNA reads TGCAGCGTAGCACCACCGGGACACTCGACGGGGGATACGCAGTATTTT. The V gene is TRBV29-1, the J gene TRBJ2-3; TRBD1 might be the D (6 bases). This CDR3 has 16 amino acids. Germline V gene sequence: CDR1 SQVTM, CDR2 ANQGSEA. V was cut by 6 bases and J by 6 bases, with 25 bases left in between.

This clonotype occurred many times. Here the CDR3 DNA reads TGCGCCAGCAGTGAGAAGCCAGGGAAAAGTCCAACCCAGCATTTT. Residues: CASSEKPGKSPTQHF. V gene TRBV10-2 combines with J gene TRBJ1-5; D possibly corresponds to TRBD1 (5 bases). V was clipped by 2 bases and J by 11 bases, with 19 bases between them. The CDR3 is 15 residues long. Germline assignment: CDR1 WSHSY and CDR2 SAAADI.

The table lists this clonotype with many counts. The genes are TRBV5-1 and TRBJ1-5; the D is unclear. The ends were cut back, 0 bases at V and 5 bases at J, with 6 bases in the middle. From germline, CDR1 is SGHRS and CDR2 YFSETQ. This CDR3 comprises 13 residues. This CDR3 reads CASSLGVDQPQHF. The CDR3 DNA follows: TGCGCCAGCAGCTTGGGGGTCGATCAGCCCCAGCATTTT.

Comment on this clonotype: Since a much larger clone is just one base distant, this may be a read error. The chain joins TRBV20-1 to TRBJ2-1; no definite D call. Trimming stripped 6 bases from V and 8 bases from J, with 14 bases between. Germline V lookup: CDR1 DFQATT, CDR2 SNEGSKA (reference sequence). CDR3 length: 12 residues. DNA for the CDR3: TGCAGTGCCAAGGTCATAAACGATGAGCAGTTCTTC. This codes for CSAKVINDEQFF.

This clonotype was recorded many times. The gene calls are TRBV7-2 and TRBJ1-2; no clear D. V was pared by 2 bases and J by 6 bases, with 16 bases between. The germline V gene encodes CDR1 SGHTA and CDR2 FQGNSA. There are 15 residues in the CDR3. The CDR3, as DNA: TGTGCCAGCAGCTTATGGGAAGTGCGCGGGGATGGCTACACCTTC. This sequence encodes CASSLWEVRGDGYTF.

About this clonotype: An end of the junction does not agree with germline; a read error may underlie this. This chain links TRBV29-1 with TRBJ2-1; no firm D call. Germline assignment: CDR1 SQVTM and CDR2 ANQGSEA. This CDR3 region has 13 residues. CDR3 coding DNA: TGCAGCGTCGAGTTCGTGGCTAACTATGAGCGGTTCTTC. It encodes CSVEFVANYERFF.

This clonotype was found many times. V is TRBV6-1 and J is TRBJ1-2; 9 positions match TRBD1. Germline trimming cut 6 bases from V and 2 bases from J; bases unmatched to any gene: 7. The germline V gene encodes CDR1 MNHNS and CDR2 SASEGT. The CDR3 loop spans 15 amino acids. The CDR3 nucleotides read TGTGCCAGCAGCCTACAGGGGGCGATGAACTATGGCTACACCTTC. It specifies CASSLQGAMNYGYTF.

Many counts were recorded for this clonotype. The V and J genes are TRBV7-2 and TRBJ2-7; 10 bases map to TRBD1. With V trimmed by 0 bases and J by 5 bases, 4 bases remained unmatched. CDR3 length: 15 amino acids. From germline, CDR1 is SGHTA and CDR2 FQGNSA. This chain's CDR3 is CASSLAGTGAHEQYF. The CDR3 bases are TGTGCCAGCAGCTTAGCCGGGACAGGGGCACACGAGCAGTACTTC.

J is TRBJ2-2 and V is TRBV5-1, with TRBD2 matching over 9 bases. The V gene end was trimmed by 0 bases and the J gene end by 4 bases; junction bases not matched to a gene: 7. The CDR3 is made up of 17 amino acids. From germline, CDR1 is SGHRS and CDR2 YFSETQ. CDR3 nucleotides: TGCGCCAGCAGCTTGGATGGCGGGAGGGCCATCACCGGGGAGCTGTTTTTT. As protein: CASSLDGGRAITGELFF.

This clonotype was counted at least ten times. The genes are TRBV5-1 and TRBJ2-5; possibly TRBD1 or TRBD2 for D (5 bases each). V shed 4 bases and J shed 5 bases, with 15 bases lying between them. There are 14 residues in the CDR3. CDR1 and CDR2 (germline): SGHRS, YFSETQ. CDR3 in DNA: TGCGCCAGCAGCCCCGGGACCGCATCGGAGACCCAGTACTTC. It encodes CASSPGTASETQYF.

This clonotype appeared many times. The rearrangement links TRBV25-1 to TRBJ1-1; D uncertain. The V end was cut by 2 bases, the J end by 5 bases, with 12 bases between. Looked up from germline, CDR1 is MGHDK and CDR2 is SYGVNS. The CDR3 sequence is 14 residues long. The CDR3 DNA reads TGTGCCAGCAGTGAAGGGGAGTTGTCGACTGAAGCTTTCTTT. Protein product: CASSEGELSTEAFF.

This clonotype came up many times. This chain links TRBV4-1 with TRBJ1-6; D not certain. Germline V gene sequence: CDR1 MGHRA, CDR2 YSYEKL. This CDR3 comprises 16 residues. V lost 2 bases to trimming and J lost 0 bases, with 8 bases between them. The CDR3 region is CASSQTESSYNSPLHF. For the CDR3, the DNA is TGCGCCAGCAGCCAAACAGAGAGCTCCTATAATTCACCCCTCCACTTT.

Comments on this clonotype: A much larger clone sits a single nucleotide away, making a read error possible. CDR3 residues: CSAANRDRAADTQYF. The DNA for the CDR3 is TGCAGCGCTGCAAACCGGGACAGGGCGGCAGATACGCAGTATTTT. The V gene is TRBV29-1, the J gene TRBJ2-3; 9 bases align to TRBD1. Germline V gene data show CDR1 as SQVTM and CDR2 as ANQGSEA. With 7 bases clipped from V and 4 bases from J, the junction kept 12 bases outside the gene matches. The CDR3 has 15 amino acids.

CDR3: CASSLGVSGNTIYF. The CDR3 region has the DNA TGTGCCAGCAGTTTGGGGGTCTCTGGAAACACCATATATTTT. The chain employs TRBV12-3 or TRBV12-4 and TRBJ1-3; weak D call: TRBD1 (5 bases). The CDR3 is 14 residues long. Trimming removed 3 bases from V and 0 bases from J, with 6 bases in between.